Listed below are T cell receptor beta chains from one sample, sequenced in a study of T cell changes during pregnancy in multiple sclerosis. Clones were read by immunoSEQ multiplex PCR, and TCRdb kept only the in-frame ones, dropping some. The data show over 50,000 clones, 80% to 90% seen once. Sequencing used CD4+ T cells from peripheral blood mononuclear cells, obtained in the third trimester of pregnancy. These receptors all stem from a female donor with multiple sclerosis, enrolled in a pregnancy study. The conserved cysteine and the conserved F or W are not part of the CDR3 here. Fields, in order: V gene, CDR3 protein.

TRBV10-1 | ASSPGVRARSPTGELF
TRBV4-2 | ASSQGLARETQY
TRBV5-1 | ASSSGSGSGSYEQY
TRBV9 | ASSLSLLGVTDTQY
TRBV7-6 | ASSFQEGQETQY
TRBV7-2 | ASSPAESSRITGELF
TRBV5-1 | ASSQSGGTGTEAF
TRBV6-1 | ASSGAGQETQY
TRBV30 | AWSVRVQVDYGYT
TRBV6-7 | ASGPRVPFTLNTGELF
TRBV19 | ASSISLSGNTIY
TRBV10-1 | ASSETPGAFYNEQF
TRBV19 | ASSMWDTYSYEQY
TRBV23-1 | ASSPPGGVNYGYT
TRBV7-7 | ASSLEDGDEQY
TRBV11-2 | ASSWGQGALGYT
TRBV30 | AWSRGGQDEQF
TRBV5-1 | ASSLHRGQLTGELF
TRBV7-9 | ASSLGTSGETQY
TRBV29-1 | SVRGTGVSNQPQH
TRBV7-3 | ASSLTVNQPQH
TRBV5-4 | ASSLQGAEEKLF
TRBV19 | ASSVGLQRLNTEAF
TRBV6-5 | ASSPVEAGGYEQY
TRBV6-4 | ASSDSAETQY
TRBV5-1 | ASSYSSGQGTQY
TRBV14 | ASSQVDGGRGSPLH
TRBV7-3 | ASSSQGNEQF
TRBV5-5 | ASSTGQAILHGELF
TRBV6-1 | ALDRGRGKTGELF
TRBV4-1 | ASSQGVETAKTYEQY
TRBV18 | ASSPPSVANYGYT
TRBV5-6 | ASSLATGGSLH
TRBV28 | ASSTPIDRGSNQPQH
TRBV5-5 | ASSLDRARTVYGYT
TRBV6-5 | ASSYLNRQGKIGYT
TRBV7-9 | ASSTGSPGGAEAF
TRBV18 | ASSPNSQQGGEFTEAF
TRBV5-6 | ASSFGQNGYGKLF
TRBV29-1 | SVARQGNEKLF
TRBV7-2 | ASTYHSNQPQH